This section outlines one T cell receptor beta chain sequence together with its context. Between the trimmed V and J ends, which lost 8 bases and 0 bases, there was a span of 8 bases. CDR1 and CDR2 from the germline V gene are LNHDA and SQIVND (reference sequence). CDR3 length equals 14 residues. The source of the PBMCs was 9.5 to 10 ml of fresh peripheral blood. This sample is drawn from a study of T cells in Graves' hyperthyroidism and ophthalmopathy. Study context: The initial diagnosis was the point when peripheral blood was collected, ahead of any treatment.

The source material, RNA transcripts, was used to amplify TCR beta CDR3 regions. A set of HTBI primers served as the primers for a first-round RT-PCR of the TCR CDR3. TCRdb re-called the multiplex PCR reads through MiXCR, storing one row per CDR3 protein. The sample contains a few hundred thousand distinct CDR3 sequences, less than 20% of which appear only once. Material: blood. The clonotype originates from a woman between 25 and 40 years old with Graves' hyperthyroidism. The chain links TRBV19 to TRBJ1-6; D is ambiguous. CDR3 bases: TGTGCCAGTCCTGCGAGCTCCTATAATTCACCCCTCCACTTT. Protein sequence: CASPASSYNSPLHF. The variable domain in full, with the rest retrieved from reference TRBV19 and TRBJ1-6, is DGGITQSPKYLFRKEGQNVTLSCEQNLNHDAMYWYRQDPGQGLRLIYYSQIVNDFQKGDIAEGYSVSREKKESFPLTVTSAQKNPTAFYLCASPASSYNSPLHFGNGTRLTVT.